This is a list of T cell receptor beta chains from one sample in a study of regulatory T cells in long-lasting Graves disease. TCRdb processed the multiplex PCR reads anew with MiXCR; each CDR3 protein has one entry. The repertoire includes approximately 350,000 distinct CDR3 sequences, around 15% of them detected once, and just over 20% sits in the top ten. The sample also formed part of further work on T cells in Graves' hyperthyroidism and ophthalmopathy.

The material sequenced was peripheral blood mononuclear cells (PBMCs), taken at new diagnosis, from a patient treated with antithyroid drugs. The receptors shown here come from a young woman with Graves disease. Both conserved end residues are part of each CDR3. Each record gives: V gene, clone size, D gene, J gene, CDR3 DNA, CDR3 protein. A D gene is named only where the DNA matches it firmly. Expanded clones are given a class, and other clones once, few, many or no size at all.

>TRBV3-1|many|NA|TRBJ2-1
TGTGCCAGCAGCCAAGAGGTGGCCTGCAATGAGCAGTTCTTC
CASSQEVACNEQFF
>TRBV2|many|NA|TRBJ1-1
TGTGCCAGCAGTGGGCACCTTGAAGCTTTCTTT
CASSGHLEAFF
>TRBV5-1|many|NA|TRBJ1-1
TGCGCCAGCAGCCCGGAGGGTAGGAGAGACACTGAAGCTTTCTTT
CASSPEGRRDTEAFF
>TRBV10-3|many|NA|TRBJ2-7
TGTGCCATCAGTGAGGAGGGGAGCAGAACCTACGAGCAGTACTTC
CAISEEGSRTYEQYF
>TRBV2|NA|NA|TRBJ2-1
TGTGCCAGCATGGGCAGAAACGACTACAATGAGCAGTTCTTC
CASMGRNDYNEQFF
>TRBV6-2/TRBV6-3|few|NA|TRBJ1-2
TGTGCCAGCAGTCCCCCGTACCAGTATGGCTACACCTTC
CASSPPYQYGYTF
>TRBV12-3/TRBV12-4|many|TRBD2|TRBJ2-3
TGTGCCAGCAGTTTGGGACTAGGGAAGACTACGCAGTATTTT
CASSLGLGKTTQYF
>TRBV11-1|NA|NA|TRBJ1-2
TGTGCCAGCAGCAAGGGGGGGGAAGGCTACACCTTC
CASSKGGEGYTF
>TRBV24-1|few|TRBD2|TRBJ2-1
TGTGCCACCAGTGATCTGCCCCTAGCGGGAGTACACAATGAGCAGTTCTTC
CATSDLPLAGVHNEQFF
>TRBV28|many|TRBD1|TRBJ1-5
TGTGCCAGCAGGACTACAGGGGTAAGCAATCAGCCCCAGCATTTT
CASRTTGVSNQPQHF
>TRBV6-1|NA|NA|TRBJ1-6
TGTGCCAGCAGTGAAGATATGGGCCCAGGCGGTTCACCCCTCCACTTT
CASSEDMGPGGSPLHF
>TRBV7-2|few|NA|TRBJ1-2
TGTGCCAGCAGCTTAGATATGGGGCATGGCTACACCTTC
CASSLDMGHGYTF
>TRBV20-1|NA|NA|TRBJ1-6
TGCAGTGCTAGAGGCGAGATTGATTCACCCCTCCACTTT
CSARGEIDSPLHF
>TRBV6-1|many|NA|TRBJ1-1
TGTGCCAGCAGTGAACTCCTGAACACTGAAGCTTTCTTT
CASSELLNTEAFF
>TRBV30|many|NA|TRBJ2-7
TGTGCCTGGGCAAGTTTGGAGGGCGGCGAGCAGTACTTC
CAWASLEGGEQYF
>TRBV7-8|many|TRBD1|TRBJ2-1
TGTGCCAGCAGCTTAAGCTCGGCAGGGGGCCACAATGAGCAGTTCTTC
CASSLSSAGGHNEQFF
>TRBV6-1|NA|TRBD2|TRBJ2-1
TGTGCCACGTCTCGAGGCGGGAGCTTCGAGCAGTTCTTC
CATSRGGSFEQFF
>TRBV24-1|few|NA|TRBJ2-2
TGTGCCACCAGTGAATGGGGGGAGCTGTTTTTT
CATSEWGELFF
>TRBV5-1|many|NA|TRBJ2-6
TGCGCCAGCAGCTTGGCCGTGGGCGCTGGGGCCAACGTCCTGACTTTC
CASSLAVGAGANVLTF
>TRBV27|few|TRBD1|TRBJ2-7
TGTGCCAGCAGTCCGAAACAGGGGCCCTCCTACGAGCAGTACTTC
CASSPKQGPSYEQYF
>TRBV19|NA|TRBD2|TRBJ2-1
TGTGCCAGTAGTATAGGGAGGGGACTAGCGGGAGTCAATGAGCAGTTCTTC
CASSIGRGLAGVNEQFF
>TRBV2|few|TRBD1|TRBJ1-5
TGTGCCAGCCGGGACAGGGAATTTAATCAGCCCCAGCATTTT
CASRDREFNQPQHF
>TRBV6-2/TRBV6-3|few|NA|TRBJ1-2
TGTGCCAGCAGTTACATACAGGGATATGGCTACACCTTC
CASSYIQGYGYTF
>TRBV12-3/TRBV12-4|NA|NA|TRBJ2-7
TGTGCCAGCAGTTTGAGTTCAGGGAAGAACGAGCAGTACTTC
CASSLSSGKNEQYF
>TRBV7-6|NA|NA|TRBJ2-5
TGTGCCAGCAGCCGCCATGGAGGGGGAAAAGAGACCCAGTACTTC
CASSRHGGGKETQYF
>TRBV7-2|many|TRBD1|TRBJ1-1
TGTGCCAGCAGCCCACGACAGGGAGGCACTGAAGCTTTCTTT
CASSPRQGGTEAFF
>TRBV30|many|NA|TRBJ2-1
TGTGCCTGGAGCAGGATTGCCTACAATGAGCAGTTCTTC
CAWSRIAYNEQFF
>TRBV7-9|few|NA|TRBJ2-3
TGTGCCAGCAGTCAATGGGACATACCAGATACGCAGTATTTT
CASSQWDIPDTQYF
>TRBV10-1|few|NA|TRBJ2-5
TGCGCCAGCAGTGTGACTAGACAAGAGACCCAGTACTTC
CASSVTRQETQYF
>TRBV12-3/TRBV12-4|few|NA|TRBJ1-5
TGTGCCTCGGGGGGTAGGCCATCGCCCCAGCATTTT
CASGGRPSPQHF
>TRBV27|NA|NA|TRBJ1-1
TGTGCCAGCAGTCTGTGGGGGCGGGCGAACACTGAAGCTTTCTTT
CASSLWGRANTEAFF
>TRBV9|NA|NA|TRBJ1-2
TGTGCCAGCAGCGTCGGGCAGGGGACCCAGTCAGGTTATGGCTACACCTTC
CASSVGQGTQSGYGYTF
>TRBV15|NA|TRBD2|TRBJ2-7
TGTGCCACCAGCAGAGATTCTAGCGGGAACTACGAGCAGTACTTC
CATSRDSSGNYEQYF
>TRBV11-2|many|TRBD2|TRBJ2-7
TGTGCCAGCAGCTCTAGCGGACACTACGAGCAGTACTTC
CASSSSGHYEQYF
>TRBV9|few|NA|TRBJ1-6
TGTGCCAGCAGCGTAGAACAGGCGCCAATCACCCTCCACTTT
CASSVEQAPITLHF
>TRBV4-1|NA|NA|TRBJ1-1
TGCGCCAGCAGCCAATTCCCTGACAAGAACACTGAAGCTTTCTTT
CASSQFPDKNTEAFF
>TRBV5-1|NA|NA|TRBJ1-2
TGTGCCAGCCTGGGGGGGGGAGGCTATGGCTACACCTTC
CASLGGGGYGYTF
>TRBV6-1|many|NA|TRBJ2-3
TGTGCCAGCAGTGGCCCTTTCACAGATACGCAGTATTTT
CASSGPFTDTQYF
>TRBV7-7|NA|NA|TRBJ2-7
TGTGCTAGCAGCTTAGCTACAGGTTATACCTACGAGCAGTACTTC
CASSLATGYTYEQYF
>TRBV10-3|many|NA|TRBJ2-2
TGTGCCATCAGTGAGAGAGGCTCCGCGAACACCGGGGAGCTGTTTTTT
CAISERGSANTGELFF
>TRBV15|NA|NA|TRBJ2-7
TGTGCCACCAGCAGAGTAAACCTCTACGAGCAGTACTTC
CATSRVNLYEQYF
>TRBV20-1|NA|TRBD2|TRBJ2-5
TGCAGTGCCCGGCGGCTAGCGGGAGACGAGACCCAGTACTTC
CSARRLAGDETQYF
>TRBV10-2|few|NA|TRBJ2-5
TGCGCCAGCAGTGGGACTGCGGAGACCCAGTACTTC
CASSGTAETQYF
>TRBV27|NA|NA|TRBJ2-1
TGTGCCAGCAGAACATTGAATGAGCAGTTCTTC
CASRTLNEQFF
>TRBV5-1|NA|NA|TRBJ1-5
TGCGCCAGCAGCTTGGACAGCACCGATGGACAGCCCCAGCATTTT
CASSLDSTDGQPQHF
>TRBV15|many|TRBD2|TRBJ2-1
TGTGCCACCAGCGGGAAGCGGGAGGGCCGGCAGCAGTTCTTC
CATSGKREGRQQFF
>TRBV28|NA|TRBD2|TRBJ2-5
TGTGCCAGCAGTGCTGGGACTAGCGGGGCTTGGGAGACCCAGTACTTC
CASSAGTSGAWETQYF
>TRBV28|many|NA|TRBJ2-3
TGTGCCAGCAGCTTCCGAGGGAGCACAGATACGCAGTATTTT
CASSFRGSTDTQYF
>TRBV30|many|NA|TRBJ2-1
TGTGCCTGGAGTGTTATGGGTCTGGAGCAGTTCTTC
CAWSVMGLEQFF
>TRBV28|many|NA|TRBJ1-5
TGTGCCAGCCCCAGAGGCAGAAATCAGCCCCAGCATTTT
CASPRGRNQPQHF